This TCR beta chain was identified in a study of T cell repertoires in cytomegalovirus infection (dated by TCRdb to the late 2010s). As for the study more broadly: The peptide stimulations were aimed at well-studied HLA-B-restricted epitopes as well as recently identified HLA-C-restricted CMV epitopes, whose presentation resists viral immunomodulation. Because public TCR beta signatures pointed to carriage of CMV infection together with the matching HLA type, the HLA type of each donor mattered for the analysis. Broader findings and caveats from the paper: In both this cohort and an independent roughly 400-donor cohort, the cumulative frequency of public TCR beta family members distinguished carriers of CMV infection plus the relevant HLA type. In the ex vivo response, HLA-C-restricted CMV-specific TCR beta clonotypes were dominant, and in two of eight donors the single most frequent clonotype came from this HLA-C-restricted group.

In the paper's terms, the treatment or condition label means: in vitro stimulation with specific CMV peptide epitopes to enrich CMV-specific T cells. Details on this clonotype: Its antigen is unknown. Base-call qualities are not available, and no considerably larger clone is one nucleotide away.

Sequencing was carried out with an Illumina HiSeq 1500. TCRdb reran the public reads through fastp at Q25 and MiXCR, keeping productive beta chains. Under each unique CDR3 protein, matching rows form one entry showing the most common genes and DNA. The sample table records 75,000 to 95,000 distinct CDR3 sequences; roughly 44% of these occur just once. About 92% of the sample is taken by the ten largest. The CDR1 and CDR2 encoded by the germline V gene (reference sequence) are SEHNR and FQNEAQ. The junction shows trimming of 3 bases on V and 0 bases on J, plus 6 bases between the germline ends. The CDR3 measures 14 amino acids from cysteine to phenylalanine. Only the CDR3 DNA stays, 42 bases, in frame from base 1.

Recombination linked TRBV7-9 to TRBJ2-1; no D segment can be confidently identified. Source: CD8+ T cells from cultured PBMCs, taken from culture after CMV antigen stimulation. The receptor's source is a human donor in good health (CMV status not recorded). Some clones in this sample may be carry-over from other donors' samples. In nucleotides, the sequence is TGTGCCAGCAGCTTTAGCAGCTCCTACAATGAGCAGTTCTTC. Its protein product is CASSFSSSYNEQFF.